A selection of T cell receptor beta chains follows, all from one sample in a study of post-analysis software for immune sequencing data. TCRdb fed the PCR reads into MiXCR, producing one record per CDR3 protein. The sample has more than 350,000 distinct CDR3 sequences, approximately 42% seen once. Sequencing input: blood. The receptor source for this set is a girl aged 2-10 years with multiple sclerosis. Both conserved end residues are part of each CDR3. A D gene is named only where the DNA matches it firmly. Clone size appears in some rows only: once, few, many, or a class for an expanded clone.

cdr3_nt: TGCGCCAGCAGCCCCACGACAGGGGAGGCCTACGAGCAGTACTTC; cdr3_aa: CASSPTTGEAYEQYF; v_call: TRBV4-1; d_call: TRBD1; j_call: TRBJ2-7; clone_size: few
cdr3_nt: TGCGCCAGCAGCTTCGGCAGATCTAACTATGGCTACACCTTC; cdr3_aa: CASSFGRSNYGYTF; v_call: TRBV5-1; d_call: NA; j_call: TRBJ1-2; clone_size: NA
cdr3_nt: TGTGCCATCAGTGGGGGAATACTAGGGTTTGGAGCTTTCTTT; cdr3_aa: CAISGGILGFGAFF; v_call: TRBV10-3; d_call: NA; j_call: TRBJ1-1; clone_size: few
cdr3_nt: TGTGCCAGCAGATTGACTGTTTCGGAGACCCAGTACTTC; cdr3_aa: CASRLTVSETQYF; v_call: TRBV12-3/TRBV12-4; d_call: NA; j_call: TRBJ2-5; clone_size: NA
cdr3_nt: TGCGCCAGCAGCTTTTCAGTAGACCCAGCGTGGGCCCAAGAGAGGGTAGTGGACTACACCTTC; cdr3_aa: CASSFSVDPAWAQERVVDYTF; v_call: TRBV5-1; d_call: NA; j_call: TRBJ1-2; clone_size: few
cdr3_nt: TGTGCCAGCAGTTCCGGACAGGGGATAGGAGACACTGAAGCTTTCTTT; cdr3_aa: CASSSGQGIGDTEAFF; v_call: TRBV12-3/TRBV12-4; d_call: TRBD1; j_call: TRBJ1-1; clone_size: few
cdr3_nt: TGTGCCAGCAGCCCCGGGACTAGCGGGAGTCACAATGAGCAGTTCTTC; cdr3_aa: CASSPGTSGSHNEQFF; v_call: TRBV3-1; d_call: TRBD2; j_call: TRBJ2-1; clone_size: NA
cdr3_nt: TGCGCCAGCAGCCCGGGAGTTACCTCTTACACTGAAGCTTTCTTT; cdr3_aa: CASSPGVTSYTEAFF; v_call: TRBV5-1; d_call: NA; j_call: TRBJ1-1; clone_size: NA
cdr3_nt: TGTGCCATCAGCACCGGGACTAGTCCCAACAATGAGCAGTTCTTC; cdr3_aa: CAISTGTSPNNEQFF; v_call: TRBV10-3; d_call: TRBD2; j_call: TRBJ2-1; clone_size: NA
cdr3_nt: TGCGCCAGCAGCGATATAGGTACGCAGTATTTT; cdr3_aa: CASSDIGTQYF; v_call: TRBV5-1; d_call: NA; j_call: TRBJ2-3; clone_size: NA
cdr3_nt: TGTGCCTGGAGTGTAACGGGGAATCAGCCCCAGCATTTT; cdr3_aa: CAWSVTGNQPQHF; v_call: TRBV30; d_call: NA; j_call: TRBJ1-5; clone_size: few
cdr3_nt: TGTGCCAAACTAGCGGGAGTACCCAATGAGCAGTTCTTC; cdr3_aa: CAKLAGVPNEQFF; v_call: TRBV27; d_call: TRBD2; j_call: TRBJ2-1; clone_size: NA
cdr3_nt: TGTGCCAGCAGTCCCTGGCAGGGGAGCACAGATACGCAGTATTTT; cdr3_aa: CASSPWQGSTDTQYF; v_call: TRBV6-5; d_call: NA; j_call: TRBJ2-3; clone_size: NA
cdr3_nt: TGCAGCTTCGGACTAGCGGGGGGGGATGAGCAGTTCTTC; cdr3_aa: CSFGLAGGDEQFF; v_call: TRBV29-1; d_call: TRBD2; j_call: TRBJ2-1; clone_size: NA
cdr3_nt: TGTGCCAGCAGTACACCCGGGGGGAGGTCCTACGAGCAGTACTTC; cdr3_aa: CASSTPGGRSYEQYF; v_call: TRBV2; d_call: TRBD2; j_call: TRBJ2-7; clone_size: few
cdr3_nt: TGCGCCAGCAGCCAAGATATCCAGGATACGCAGTATTTT; cdr3_aa: CASSQDIQDTQYF; v_call: TRBV4-3; d_call: NA; j_call: TRBJ2-3; clone_size: NA
cdr3_nt: TGTGCCAGTAGTATTGCAGGGACAGTCCTCTCCTACGAGCAGTACTTC; cdr3_aa: CASSIAGTVLSYEQYF; v_call: TRBV19; d_call: TRBD1; j_call: TRBJ2-7; clone_size: many
cdr3_nt: TGTGCCAGCAGCTTAGCTAGGAGGAGAAACAATGAGCAGTACTTC; cdr3_aa: CASSLARRRNNEQYF; v_call: TRBV7-2; d_call: NA; j_call: TRBJ2-7; clone_size: NA
cdr3_nt: TGCGCCAGCAGTACAGGGGTCGGCCAGCCCCAGCATTTT; cdr3_aa: CASSTGVGQPQHF; v_call: TRBV5-1; d_call: TRBD1; j_call: TRBJ1-5; clone_size: few
cdr3_nt: TGCAGTGTTCACCCGGCCAGTAGCAATGAGCAGTTCTTC; cdr3_aa: CSVHPASSNEQFF; v_call: TRBV20-1; d_call: NA; j_call: TRBJ2-1; clone_size: NA
cdr3_nt: TGTGCCAGCAGTTTACCAGGGGGCGGTCTTTCTGGGGCCAACGTCCTGACTTTC; cdr3_aa: CASSLPGGGLSGANVLTF; v_call: TRBV28; d_call: TRBD1; j_call: TRBJ2-6; clone_size: NA
cdr3_nt: TGCGCCAGCAGCCAAGAACACCACACAGATACGCAGTATTTT; cdr3_aa: CASSQEHHTDTQYF; v_call: TRBV4-3; d_call: NA; j_call: TRBJ2-3; clone_size: NA
cdr3_nt: TGTGCCAGCAGTGAAGACGACAGTCCAAACACCATATATTTT; cdr3_aa: CASSEDDSPNTIYF; v_call: TRBV6-1; d_call: NA; j_call: TRBJ1-3; clone_size: NA